Below, one TCR beta chain is given with its context. It has no known antigen specificity. Nothing much larger sits one base from this clone, and base qualities are not available. This sample also contains other DNA sequences that code for the same CDR3. Healthy HIV-negative adults with no recently reported acute infections or vaccinations were included as donors. Every donor was a Caucasian adult living in Nashville, Tennessee, USA. CD4+ T cells were enriched by magnetic negative selection; naive cells were then positively selected on CD45RA, and the negative fraction formed the memory subset. Blood was collected by leukapheresis, and PBMCs were isolated by Ficoll-Histopaque density gradient centrifugation and then cryopreserved in liquid nitrogen vapor phase. Purity and quantity of every magnetically sorted T cell population were checked by analytical flow cytometry. Each sorted fraction had its genomic DNA isolated and then quantified by UV absorbance on a Nanodrop 2000c.

Inclusive of the bounding cysteine and phenylalanine, the CDR3 is 15 residues long. Here the CDR3 DNA is all that survives: 45 bases in frame from base 1. CDR1 SGHNT and CDR2 YYREEE are derived from the germline V gene (reference sequence). From V the trimming removes 0 bases and from J it removes 2 bases, while the gene matches leave 4 bases of the junction unaccounted for. These data originate in a study of shared clonotypes between healthy human individuals (dated by TCRdb to 2018 to 2021). Context from the whole study: The cohort included a few men and a couple of women between 18 and 49 years of age. For each donor, three plates each were used for CD4 naive and CD4 memory, two plates were used for CD8 naive, and one plate was used for CD8 memory. Blood TCR repertoires of about five healthy adults were deeply sequenced to estimate repertoire size and the extent of clonotype sharing between individuals. To increase sequencing depth and limit assay-specific biases, TCR repertoire library preparation and sequencing were carried out by different laboratories using diverse techniques. Leukapheresis yielded between about 0.85 and 9.5 billion PBMCs per donor.

TCR CDR3 regions were amplified from genomic DNA by multiplex PCR using the deep immunoSEQ assay. Genomic DNA extracted from each cell subset was distributed evenly over all wells of several immunoSEQ 96-well plates, and each plate served as one replicate. For sorted subsets, approximately 210 ng genomic DNA, equal to 30,000 or so T cell genomes, was loaded into each replicate PCR. The purified libraries were quantified using a Qubit 3.0 fluorometer, sized with a Bioanalyzer 2100, and then quantified again using the KAPA Library Quantification kit. Every immunoSEQ 96-well plate was sequenced on a separate single-read 150-cycle Illumina NextSeq 550 flow cell. The authors' pipeline ran thus. Because the immunoSEQ output included only junctional sequences and no quality scores, the filtering could not be the same as the filtering used for full-length reads. Sequences were annotated with PyIR, a Python wrapper for IgBLAST v1.9, and V/J genes and CDR3 were assigned using IMGT germline references. Reads were filtered out if the reads had weak V/J assignments (E-value above 1e-6), no CDR3, stop codons, out-of-frame junctions, or ambiguous translated residues. V3J clonotypes were defined as sequences sharing an identical inferred V gene, J gene, and CDR3 amino acid sequence. To compute the percentage overlap between repertoires, the number of shared unique clonotypes was divided by the size of the smaller repertoire. Three approaches were used to assess repertoire richness: RTK rarefaction, the Chao1 estimator, and Recon v2.1 estimates of unobserved clonotypes. OLGA was used to compute generation probabilities for all TCRbeta clonotypes that the gDNA method yielded from a handful of donors. TCRdb obtained this table from immuneACCESS and retained in-frame rearrangements with V and J assigned. These tables miss some clones; where compared with another copy, unresolved V genes account for less than half of the shortfall, and the remainder is unexplained. Clone size and the V and J calls come from that table; the DNA yielded D and trimming. This sample is represented by millions of clones; about 95% of them were singletons. The ten largest clonotypes hold about 0.13% of the sample.

Broad study findings and their caveats: Sampling was restricted to blood, and TCR repertoires in tissue are likely to differ from TCR repertoires in blood. Sharing across a handful of donors was observed for approximately 5% of naive CD4, less than 4% of naive CD8, about 2.3% of memory CD4, and about 0.4% of memory CD8 clonotypes. Naive subsets generally had larger estimated clonotype richness than memory subsets did. Clonotypes shared by all four sorted-subset donors showed higher generation probabilities than non-shared clonotypes. Based on pairwise subsampling, the degree of clonotype sharing among donors was expected to be affected by sequencing depth. Even with the large sequencing depth, rarefaction of the sorted-subset datasets indicated that sequencing was incomplete. Because the study included only a small number of donors, the genetic and exposure-history diversity represented was limited.

Material for sequencing was naive CD4+ T cells sorted from blood. Reading the label with the study, this specimen's cell subset or site is: CD45RA+ positively selected. The rearrangement combines TRBV5-4 with TRBJ2-5; 7 bases in the middle match TRBD1. The TCR sequence derives from a man aged 18 to 30 in good health. This receptor has the CDR3 CASSLGQGRQETQYF. In nucleotide form, the sequence is TGTGCCAGCAGCTTGGGACAGGGAAGGCAAGAGACCCAGTACTTC.